This TCR beta chain was found in a study of cytomegalovirus exposure and HLA in healthy donors. It was with 60 Vbeta and 13 Jbeta primers that the PCR ran. Study processing details: Counted up in a later analysis, unique TCR beta chains came to some 82 million, with around 12 million shared. TCRdb keeps only in-frame clones here, not all; method: immunoSEQ multiplex PCR. The V and J calls and clone size are taken from that table; D and trimming were inferred from the DNA. The sample lists around 78,000 clones; approximately 77% were seen once. Per the germline V gene, CDR1 is SNHLY and CDR2 is FYNNEI. This CDR3 region has 14 residues. Deletions cut 4 bases from V and 5 bases from J, with 15 bases between. Study outcomes and limitations: The dataset shows that most TCR sequences were rare, while some public TCRs occurred in many donors.

Regarding donors, all were healthy bone marrow donors. In regard to this clone: Its target is unknown.

The chain has TRBV2 and TRBJ2-7; D possibly corresponds to TRBD2 (6 bases). Sequencing was done on a sample of PBMCs. The TCR sequence derives from a woman in her 40s in good health and CMV-seropositive. The CDR3 reads CASSGLAQNHEQYF. The CDR3 coding sequence is TGTGCCAGCAGTGGCCTAGCGCAGAACCACGAGCAGTACTTC.